This is a list of T cell receptor beta chains from one sample in a study of T-cell memory formation after mild COVID-19. TCRdb reprocessed the 5' RACE reads with MiXCR, giving one entry per CDR3 protein. The sample records hundreds of thousands of distinct CDR3 sequences, approximately 19% being singletons. Sequencing input: PBMCs or a T cell subset sorted from them (not recorded which). The receptors derive from an adult woman who had mild COVID-19 (a few samples of this study predate the infection). Cell type and time point are not known. Each CDR3 is given with its conserved first and last residue. The D gene is left open where the match is weak. Size values are once, few and many counts, or a class for expanded clones, and some rows have none.

D gene	clone size	J gene	V gene	CDR3 length	CDR3 protein	CDR3 DNA
.	.	TRBJ1-2	TRBV5-1	16	CASSLGTAADIHGYTF	TGCGCCAGCAGCTTGGGGACTGCCGCTGATATCCATGGCTACACCTTC
TRBD2	many	TRBJ2-3	TRBV7-2	15	CASSRLAVSTDTQYF	TGTGCCAGCAGCCGACTAGCGGTCAGCACAGATACGCAGTATTTT
.	few	TRBJ2-2	TRBV20-1	14	CSALDGSNTGELFF	TGCAGTGCATTGGACGGGAGCAACACCGGGGAGCTGTTTTTT
.	.	TRBJ2-6	TRBV7-2	15	CASSSERAGANVLTF	TGTGCCAGCAGCTCAGAGAGGGCTGGGGCCAACGTCCTGACTTTC
.	few	TRBJ2-5	TRBV9	16	CASSPRGAAGKETQYF	TGTGCCAGCAGCCCTCGAGGGGCCGCGGGCAAAGAGACCCAGTACTTC
.	.	TRBJ1-1	TRBV7-8	17	CASSLEAGAIRRTEAFF	TGTGCCAGCAGCTTAGAGGCTGGGGCTATACGGAGGACTGAAGCTTTCTTT
.	.	TRBJ2-4	TRBV5-1	16	CASSFTLSGAKNIQYF	TGCGCCAGCAGCTTTACCCTTTCTGGGGCCAAAAACATTCAGTACTTC
.	.	TRBJ1-1	TRBV27	14	CASSTFRYTQEAFF	TGTGCCAGCAGCACCTTCCGATACACTCAAGAAGCTTTCTTT
TRBD2	few	TRBJ2-5	TRBV5-1	14	CASSSGGARETQYF	TGCGCCAGCAGCAGCGGGGGGGCCAGGGAGACCCAGTACTTC
TRBD2	few	TRBJ2-7	TRBV5-1	16	CASSLAGAGGSYEQYF	TGCGCCAGCAGCTTGGCCGGAGCGGGAGGCTCCTACGAGCAGTACTTC
TRBD1	once	TRBJ2-3	TRBV5-4	16	CASSPPGTGGPDTQYF	TGTGCCAGCAGCCCCCCGGGGACAGGGGGACCAGATACGCAGTATTTT
.	few	TRBJ1-2	TRBV29-1	15	CSVARGNLANYGYTF	TGCAGCGTCGCAAGGGGGAACTTAGCTAACTATGGCTACACCTTC
TRBD1	.	TRBJ2-7	TRBV29-1	14	CSVADRGLSYEQYF	TGCAGCGTTGCTGACAGGGGGCTGTCTTACGAGCAGTACTTC
TRBD2	.	TRBJ2-3	TRBV7-2	13	CASSLSGALSQYF	TGTGCCAGCAGCTTAAGCGGGGCCTTATCGCAGTATTTT
.	few	TRBJ2-5	TRBV7-3	14	CASSLGLGTETQYF	TGTGCCAGCAGCCTTGGACTCGGGACGGAGACCCAGTACTTC
.	few	TRBJ1-2	TRBV7-9	14	CASSLISRGDGYTF	TGTGCCAGCAGCTTAATCTCCCGGGGGGACGGCTACACCTTC
.	.	TRBJ1-1	TRBV5-1	15	CASSDNRNGNTEAFF	TGCGCCAGCAGTGACAACAGGAACGGGAACACTGAAGCTTTCTTT
TRBD1	.	TRBJ1-4	TRBV3-1	14	CASSWDRDNEKLFF	TGTGCCAGCAGCTGGGACAGAGACAATGAAAAACTGTTTTTT
TRBD2	once	TRBJ2-5	TRBV7-6	16	CASSLVLTSSQETQYF	TGTGCCAGCAGCTTAGTTCTGACTAGCAGCCAAGAGACCCAGTACTTC
TRBD2	.	TRBJ2-1	TRBV2	15	CASSDFSGSRNEQFF	TGTGCCAGCAGTGATTTTAGCGGGAGTCGCAATGAGCAGTTCTTC